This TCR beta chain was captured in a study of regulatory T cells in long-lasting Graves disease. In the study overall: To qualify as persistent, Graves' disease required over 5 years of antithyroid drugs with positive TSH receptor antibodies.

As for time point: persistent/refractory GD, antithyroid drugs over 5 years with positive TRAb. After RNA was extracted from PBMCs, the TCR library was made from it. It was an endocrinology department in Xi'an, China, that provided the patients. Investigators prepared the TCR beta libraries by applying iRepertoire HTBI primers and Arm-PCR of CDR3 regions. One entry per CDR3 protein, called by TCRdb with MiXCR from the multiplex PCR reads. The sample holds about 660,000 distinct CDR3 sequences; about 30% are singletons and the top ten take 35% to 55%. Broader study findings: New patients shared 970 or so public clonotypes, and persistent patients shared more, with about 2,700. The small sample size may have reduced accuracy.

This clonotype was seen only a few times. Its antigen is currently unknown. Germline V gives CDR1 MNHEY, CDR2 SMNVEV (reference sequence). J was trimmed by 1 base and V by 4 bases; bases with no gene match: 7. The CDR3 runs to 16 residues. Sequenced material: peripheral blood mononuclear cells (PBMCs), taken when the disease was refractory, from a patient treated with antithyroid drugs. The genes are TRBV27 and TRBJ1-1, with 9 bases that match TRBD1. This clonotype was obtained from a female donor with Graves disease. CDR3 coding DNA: TGTGCCAGCAGTTCAGGACAGGGGATATCGAACACTGAAGCTTTCTTT. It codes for CASSSGQGISNTEAFF.